The TCR beta chain described here comes from a study of shared clonotypes between healthy human individuals. Across the whole study: Each donor's CD4 naive and CD4 memory cells filled three plates apiece, CD8 naive two, and CD8 memory one.

In germline, CDR1 is MNHEY, CDR2 SVGAGI. The J segment lost 13 bases and the V segment lost 5 bases, leaving 10 bases of the junction unmatched. This CDR3 has 12 residues. Evenly divided among several immunoSEQ plates was the genomic DNA of each subset. Profiled with immunoSEQ multiplex PCR; TCRdb holds only in-frame clones, not every one. This sample has about 2.4 million clones, with about 92% found just once. The chain has TRBV6-5 and TRBJ1-2; the match to TRBD1 covers 7 bases. Sample: naive CD4+ T cells sorted from blood. This sample's subset: CD45RA+ positively selected. This receptor was taken from a young man in good health. CDR3 in amino acids: CASSRDRGSPTF. CDR3 in DNA: TGTGCCAGCAGTCGGGACAGAGGGAGCCCCACCTTC.